Shown below are 11 T cell receptor beta chains from a single sample sequenced in a study of blood T cell repertoires in COVID-19. TCRdb's copy holds only in-frame clones and misses some; the assay was immunoSEQ multiplex PCR. Among 180,000 or so clones listed, approximately 89% were seen once. Sample: peripheral blood. These receptors all stem from a woman aged 25 to 39 with acute or convalescent COVID-19.

The V call is TRBV7-6, the J call TRBJ2-3; 8 nucleotides line up with TRBD2. Per germline, CDR1 SGHVS and CDR2 FNYEAQ. This CDR3 region has 15 residues. V lost 7 bases and J lost 3; bases outside the gene matches: 9. CDR3 sequence (DNA): TGTGCCAGCACCTCAGGCTTAGCGGGAACAGATACGCAGTATTTT. Its translation: CASTSGLAGTDTQYF.

This clone was found a few times. The V gene is TRBV5-6, the J gene TRBJ2-1, with 11 bases lining up with TRBD2. CDR1 SGHDT and CDR2 YYEEEE come from the germline V gene. CDR3 length equals 14 residues. V dropped 2 bases and J dropped 10; count of bases not matched to a gene: 5. The CDR3 coding sequence is TGTGCCAGCAGCTTTGATCGACTAGCGGGAGAGCAGTTCTTC. The encoded protein is CASSFDRLAGEQFF.

V and J are TRBV27 and TRBJ1-2; D is possibly TRBD1 (6 bases). Germline V gene data show CDR1 as MNHEY and CDR2 as SMNVEV (reference sequence). Trimming stripped 5 bases from V and 3 bases from J, with 19 bases between. There are 16 residues in the CDR3. CDR3 in DNA: TGTGCCAGCAGTACCGCCAAGGGGGGGTCTTACTATGGCTACACCTTC. Amino acid sequence: CASSTAKGGSYYGYTF.

This clone has a handful of counts. The chain has TRBV7-9 and TRBJ1-1; D is possibly TRBD1 (5 bases). CDR1 and CDR2 from the germline V gene are SEHNR and FQNEAQ (reference sequence). This CDR3 is built from 15 residues. Trimming stripped 8 bases from V and 1 base from J, with 17 bases between. The CDR3 sequence is CASLSGNVRNTEAFF. Written as DNA, the CDR3 is TGTGCCAGCCTCTCAGGGAATGTAAGGAACACTGAAGCTTTCTTT.

V gene TRBV10-2 combines with J gene TRBJ2-5; weak D call: TRBD1 (6 bases). V shed 6 bases and J shed 7 bases, with 15 bases lying between them. CDR3 size: 13 residues. Per the germline V gene, CDR1 is WSHSY and CDR2 is SAAADI. The CDR3 is CASSPQGSGTQYF. CDR3 sequence (DNA): TGCGCCAGCAGCCCACAGGGCAGCGGGACCCAGTACTTC.

Only a few counts were recorded for this clone. Compared with germline, one end of the junction differs, possibly owing to a read error. The chain has TRBV7-7 and TRBJ2-5; TRBD2 is a possible D gene (5 bases). CDR3 length equals 14 residues. Germline V lookup: CDR1 SSHAT, CDR2 FNYEAQ (reference sequence). The CDR3 DNA follows: TGTGCTAGCAGCCCCGGAGCGGACGGTGAGACCCAGTACTTC. Its translation: CASSPGADGETQYF. The full variable domain, with the rest looked up from reference TRBV7-7 and TRBJ2-5, is GAGVSQSPRYKVTKRGQDVTLRCDPISSHATLYWYQQALGQGPEFLTYFNYEAQPDKSGLPSDRFSAERPEGSISTLTIQRTEQRDSAMYRCASSPGADGETQYFGPGTRLLVL.

The rearrangement links TRBV28 to TRBJ2-7; D gene ambiguous. The CDR3 is 15 amino acids. Germline-derived CDR1 and CDR2 are MDHEN and SYDVKM. V was shortened by 5 bases and J by 0 bases, with 14 bases between the two germline ends. CDR3: CASSVWPRSSYEQYF. CDR3 coding DNA: TGTGCCAGCAGTGTCTGGCCCCGGAGCTCCTACGAGCAGTACTTC.

The chain couples TRBV28 to TRBJ2-7, with D unresolved. This CDR3 contains 14 residues. Germline lookup yields CDR1 MDHEN and CDR2 SYDVKM. V lost 7 bases, J lost 3 bases, and 16 bases lay in between. The CDR3 is CASKEVAVNYEQYF. CDR3 coding DNA: TGTGCCAGCAAGGAAGTGGCGGTTAACTACGAGCAGTACTTC.

This clone showed up just once. The chain employs TRBV20-1 and TRBJ1-2; D is ambiguous. V was pared by 7 bases and J by 4 bases, with 10 bases between. This CDR3 spans 11 amino acids. Germline lookup yields CDR1 DFQATT and CDR2 SNEGSKA (reference sequence). CDR3 region: CSGSVIYGYTF. The CDR3 nucleotides read TGCAGTGGATCGGTAATCTATGGCTACACCTTC.

The rearrangement uses TRBV27 and TRBJ1-2; possibly TRBD1 for D (5 bases). The CDR3 covers 15 residues. Per the germline V gene, CDR1 is MNHEY and CDR2 is SMNVEV (reference sequence). V lost 0 bases to trimming and J lost 3 bases, with 11 bases between them. The CDR3 reads CASSLSGGRHYGYTF. In nucleotides, the CDR3 is TGTGCCAGCAGTTTATCTGGGGGGAGACACTATGGCTACACCTTC.

The chain recombines TRBV10-3 with TRBJ1-5; D gene uncertain. Trimming took 2 bases from V and 10 from J, leaving 9 bases between them. The CDR3 is 12 amino acids. Germline V gene lookup returns CDR1 ENHRY and CDR2 SYGVKD. The CDR3 reads CAISEPSRPQHF. Written as DNA, the CDR3 is TGTGCCATCAGTGAGCCGAGTCGTCCCCAGCATTTT.